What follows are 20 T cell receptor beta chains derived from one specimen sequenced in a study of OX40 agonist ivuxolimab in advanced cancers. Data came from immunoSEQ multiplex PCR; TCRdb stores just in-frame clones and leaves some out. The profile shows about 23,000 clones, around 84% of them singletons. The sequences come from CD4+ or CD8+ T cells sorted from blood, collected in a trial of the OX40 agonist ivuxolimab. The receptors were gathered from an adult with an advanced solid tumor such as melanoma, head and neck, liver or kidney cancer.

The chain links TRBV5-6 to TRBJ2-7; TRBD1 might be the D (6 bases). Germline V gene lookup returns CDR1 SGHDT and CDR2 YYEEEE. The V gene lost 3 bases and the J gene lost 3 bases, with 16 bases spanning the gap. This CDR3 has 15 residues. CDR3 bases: TGTGCCAGCAGCTCTGGACAGAATCTCCACTACGAGCAGTACTTC. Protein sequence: CASSSGQNLHYEQYF. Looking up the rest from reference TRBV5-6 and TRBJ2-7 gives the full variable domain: DAGVTQSPTHLIKTRGQQVTLRCSPKSGHDTVSWYQQALGQGPQFIFQYYEEEERQRGNFPDRFSGHQFPNYSSELNVNALLLGDSALYLCASSSGQNLHYEQYFGPGTRLTVT.

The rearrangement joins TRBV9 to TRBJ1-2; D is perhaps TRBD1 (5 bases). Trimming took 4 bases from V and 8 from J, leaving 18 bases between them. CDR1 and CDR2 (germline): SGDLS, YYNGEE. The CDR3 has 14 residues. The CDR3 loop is CASSSSLGTGGYTF. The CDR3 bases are TGTGCCAGCAGCTCCTCCCTCGGGACGGGAGGCTACACCTTC.

The CDR3 sequence: CASSLNPTNTEAFF. The CDR3, as DNA: TGTGCCAGCAGTTTAAATCCGACGAACACTGAAGCTTTCTTT. The chain uses TRBV27 and TRBJ1-1, with D hard to call. This CDR3 has 14 residues. The germline CDR1 and CDR2 sequences are MNHEY and SMNVEV (reference sequence). V lost 2 bases and J 1 base, leaving 8 bases between the germline ends.

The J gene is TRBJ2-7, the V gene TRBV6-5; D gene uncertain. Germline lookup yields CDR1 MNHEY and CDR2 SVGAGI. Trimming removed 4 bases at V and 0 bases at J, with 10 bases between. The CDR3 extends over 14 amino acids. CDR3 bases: TGTGCCAGCAGTTTGAATCCGCGCTCCTACGAGCAGTACTTC. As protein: CASSLNPRSYEQYF.

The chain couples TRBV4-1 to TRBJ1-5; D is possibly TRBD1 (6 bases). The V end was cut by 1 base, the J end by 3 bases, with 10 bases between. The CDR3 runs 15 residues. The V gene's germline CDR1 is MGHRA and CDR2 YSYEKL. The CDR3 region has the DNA TGCGCCAGCAGCCAAGGTGACAGGTCCAATCAGCCCCAGCATTTT. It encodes CASSQGDRSNQPQHF.

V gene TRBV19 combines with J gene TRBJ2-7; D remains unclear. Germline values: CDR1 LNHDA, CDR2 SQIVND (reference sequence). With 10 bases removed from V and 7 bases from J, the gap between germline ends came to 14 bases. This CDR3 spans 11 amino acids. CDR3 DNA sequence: TGTGCCACTACGTCGGCAGTAGAGCAGTACTTC. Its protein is CATTSAVEQYF.

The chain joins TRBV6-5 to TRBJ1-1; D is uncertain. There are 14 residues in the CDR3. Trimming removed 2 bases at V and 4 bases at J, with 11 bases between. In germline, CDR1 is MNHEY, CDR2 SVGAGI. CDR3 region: CASSYRNEGTEAFF. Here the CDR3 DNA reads TGTGCCAGCAGTTACCGCAATGAAGGCACTGAAGCTTTCTTT.

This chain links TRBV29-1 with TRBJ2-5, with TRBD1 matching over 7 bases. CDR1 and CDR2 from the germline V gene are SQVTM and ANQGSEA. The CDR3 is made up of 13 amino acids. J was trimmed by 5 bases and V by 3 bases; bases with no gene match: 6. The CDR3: CSVETGSWETQYF. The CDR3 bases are TGCAGCGTTGAGACAGGGTCTTGGGAGACCCAGTACTTC.

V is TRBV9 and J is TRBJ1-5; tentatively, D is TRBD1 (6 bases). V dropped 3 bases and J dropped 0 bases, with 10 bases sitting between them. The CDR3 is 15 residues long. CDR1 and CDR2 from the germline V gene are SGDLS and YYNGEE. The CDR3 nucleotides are TGTGCCAGCAGCGCTACAGGGCATAGCAATCAGCCCCAGCATTTT. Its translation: CASSATGHSNQPQHF.

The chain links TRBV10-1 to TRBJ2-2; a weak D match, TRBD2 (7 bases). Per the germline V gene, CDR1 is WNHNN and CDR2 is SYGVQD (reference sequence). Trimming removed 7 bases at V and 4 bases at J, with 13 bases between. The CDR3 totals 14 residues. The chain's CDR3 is CASIWGGPTGELFF. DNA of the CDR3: TGCGCCAGCATCTGGGGGGGCCCCACCGGGGAGCTGTTTTTT.

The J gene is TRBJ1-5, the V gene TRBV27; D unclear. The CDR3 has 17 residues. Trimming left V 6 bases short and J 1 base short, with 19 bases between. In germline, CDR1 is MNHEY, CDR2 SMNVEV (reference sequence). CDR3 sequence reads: CASSLIGARGSNQPQHF. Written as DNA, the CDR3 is TGTGCCAGCAGCCTTATTGGAGCCCGAGGGAGCAATCAGCCCCAGCATTTT.

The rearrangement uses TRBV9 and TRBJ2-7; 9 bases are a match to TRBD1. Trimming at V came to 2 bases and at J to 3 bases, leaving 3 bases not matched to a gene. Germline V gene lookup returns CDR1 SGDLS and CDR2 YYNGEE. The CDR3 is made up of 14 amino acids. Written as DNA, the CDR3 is TGTGCCAGCAGCGTCCGGGACAGGGACTACGAGCAGTACTTC. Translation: CASSVRDRDYEQYF.

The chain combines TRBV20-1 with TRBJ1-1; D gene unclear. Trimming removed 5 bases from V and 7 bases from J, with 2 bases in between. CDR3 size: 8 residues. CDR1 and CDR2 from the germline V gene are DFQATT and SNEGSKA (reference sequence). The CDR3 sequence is CSALEAFF. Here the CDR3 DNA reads TGCAGTGCTCTTGAAGCTTTCTTT.

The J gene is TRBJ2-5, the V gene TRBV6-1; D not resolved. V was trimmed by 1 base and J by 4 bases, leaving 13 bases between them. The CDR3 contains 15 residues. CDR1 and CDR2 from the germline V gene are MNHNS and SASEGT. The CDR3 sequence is CASSEEGWQAETQYF. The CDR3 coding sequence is TGTGCCAGCAGTGAAGAAGGGTGGCAGGCAGAGACCCAGTACTTC.

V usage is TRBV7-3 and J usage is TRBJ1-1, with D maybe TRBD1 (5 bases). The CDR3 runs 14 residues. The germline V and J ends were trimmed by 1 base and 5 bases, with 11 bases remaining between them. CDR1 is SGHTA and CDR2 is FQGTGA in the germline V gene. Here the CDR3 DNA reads TGTGCCAGCAGCTTAAATGGGGGGTTAACTGAAGCTTTCTTT. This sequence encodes CASSLNGGLTEAFF.

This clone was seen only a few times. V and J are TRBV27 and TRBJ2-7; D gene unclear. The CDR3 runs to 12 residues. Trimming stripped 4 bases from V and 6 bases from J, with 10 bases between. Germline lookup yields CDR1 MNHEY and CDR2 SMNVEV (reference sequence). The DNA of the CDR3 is TGTGCCAGCAGTTCGCTGGGGTCCGAGCAGTACTTC. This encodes CASSSLGSEQYF.

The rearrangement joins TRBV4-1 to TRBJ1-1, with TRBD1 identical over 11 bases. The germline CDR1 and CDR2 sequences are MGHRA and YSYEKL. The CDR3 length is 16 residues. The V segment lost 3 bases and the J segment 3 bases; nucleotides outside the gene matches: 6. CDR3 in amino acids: CASSQGDRGGYTEAFF. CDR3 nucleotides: TGCGCCAGCAGCCAGGGGGACAGGGGGGGATACACTGAAGCTTTCTTT.

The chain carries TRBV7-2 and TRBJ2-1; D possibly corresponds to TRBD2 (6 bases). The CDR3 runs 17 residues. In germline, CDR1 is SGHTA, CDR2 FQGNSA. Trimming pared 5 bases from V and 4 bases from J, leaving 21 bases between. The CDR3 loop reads CASSPVVPRLAYNEQFF. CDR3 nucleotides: TGTGCCAGCAGCCCTGTAGTCCCCCGGCTAGCGTACAATGAGCAGTTCTTC.

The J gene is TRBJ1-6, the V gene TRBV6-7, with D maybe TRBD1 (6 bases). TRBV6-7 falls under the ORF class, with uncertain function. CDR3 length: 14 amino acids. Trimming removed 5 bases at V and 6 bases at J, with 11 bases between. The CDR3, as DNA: TGTGCCAGCAGTACAGGGTATGCTAATTCACCCCTCCACTTT. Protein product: CASSTGYANSPLHF.

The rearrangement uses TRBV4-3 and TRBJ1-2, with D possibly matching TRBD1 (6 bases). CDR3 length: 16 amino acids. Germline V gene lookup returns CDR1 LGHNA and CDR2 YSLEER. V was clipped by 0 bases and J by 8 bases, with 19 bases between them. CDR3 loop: CASSQDRGAAGDGYTF. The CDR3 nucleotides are TGCGCCAGCAGCCAAGATCGTGGCGCCGCAGGGGACGGCTACACCTTC.